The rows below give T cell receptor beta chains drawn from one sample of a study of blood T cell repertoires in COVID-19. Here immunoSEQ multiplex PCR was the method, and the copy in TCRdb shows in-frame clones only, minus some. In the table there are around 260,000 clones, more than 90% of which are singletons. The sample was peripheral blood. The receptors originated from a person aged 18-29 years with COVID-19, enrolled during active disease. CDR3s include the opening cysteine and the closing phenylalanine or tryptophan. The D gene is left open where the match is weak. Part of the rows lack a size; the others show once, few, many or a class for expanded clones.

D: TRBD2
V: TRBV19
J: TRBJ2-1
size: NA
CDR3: CATAASGPYNEQFF
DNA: TGTGCCACCGCGGCTAGCGGCCCCTACAATGAGCAGTTCTTC

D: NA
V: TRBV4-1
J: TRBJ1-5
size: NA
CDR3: CASRAGWNQPQHF
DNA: TGCGCCAGCAGGGCAGGGTGGAACCAGCCCCAGCATTTT

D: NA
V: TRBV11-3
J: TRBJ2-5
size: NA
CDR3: CASPRQRTAGETQYF
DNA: TGTGCCAGCCCGCGCCAGCGGACCGCGGGAGAGACCCAGTACTTC

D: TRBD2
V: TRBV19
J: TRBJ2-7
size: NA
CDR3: CASSWGGRGEQYF
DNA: TGTGCCAGTAGCTGGGGGGGTCGAGGCGAGCAGTACTTC

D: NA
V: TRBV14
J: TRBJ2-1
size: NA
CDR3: CASSGSGDNEQFF
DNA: TGTGCCAGCAGTGGCTCGGGAGACAATGAGCAGTTCTTC

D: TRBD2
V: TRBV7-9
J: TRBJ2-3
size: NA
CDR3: CASSLIPRARERGTDTQYF
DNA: TGTGCCAGCAGCCTCATTCCGCGGGCGCGGGAGAGAGGCACAGATACGCAGTATTTT

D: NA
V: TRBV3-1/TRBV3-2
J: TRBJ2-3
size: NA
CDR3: CASSQGLGEGPDTQYF
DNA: TGTGCCAGCAGCCAAGGATTAGGGGAAGGGCCGGATACGCAGTATTTT

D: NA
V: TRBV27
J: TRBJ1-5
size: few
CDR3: CASRWGVGNQPQHF
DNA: TGTGCCAGCAGGTGGGGGGTAGGGAATCAGCCCCAGCATTTT

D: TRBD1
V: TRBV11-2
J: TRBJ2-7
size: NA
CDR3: CASSGTGRTSTSYEQYF
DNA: TGTGCCAGCAGCGGGACAGGGCGAACGAGTACGTCCTACGAGCAGTACTTC

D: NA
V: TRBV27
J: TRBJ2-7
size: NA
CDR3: CASSLLPGQTYEQYF
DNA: TGTGCCAGCAGTTTACTCCCGGGACAAACCTACGAGCAGTACTTC

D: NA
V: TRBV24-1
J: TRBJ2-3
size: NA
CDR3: CATSGLADTQYF
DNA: TGTGCCACCAGTGGTCTTGCAGATACGCAGTATTTT

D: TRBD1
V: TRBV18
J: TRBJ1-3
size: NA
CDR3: CASSRGQTSSGNTIYF
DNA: TGTGCCAGCTCAAGGGGACAGACGAGCTCTGGAAACACCATATATTTT

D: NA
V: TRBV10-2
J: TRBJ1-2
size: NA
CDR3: CASSEPLRANYGYTF
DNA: TGCGCCAGCAGTGAGCCACTCCGGGCTAACTATGGCTACACCTTC

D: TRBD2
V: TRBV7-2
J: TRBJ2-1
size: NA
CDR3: CASSLGQTSEQFF
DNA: TGTGCCAGCAGCTTAGGGCAGACTAGCGAGCAGTTCTTC

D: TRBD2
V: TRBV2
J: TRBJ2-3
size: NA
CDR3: CASSRGTSGPTDTQYF
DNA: TGTGCCAGCAGTAGGGGGACTAGCGGTCCCACAGATACGCAGTATTTT

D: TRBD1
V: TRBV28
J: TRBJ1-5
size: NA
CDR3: CVSSFRDRGNQPQHF
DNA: TGTGTCAGCAGTTTTCGGGACAGGGGTAATCAGCCCCAGCATTTT

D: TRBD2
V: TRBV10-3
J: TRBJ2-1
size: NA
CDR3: CAISELAAISYNEQFF
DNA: TGTGCCATCAGTGAACTAGCGGCGATCTCCTACAATGAGCAGTTCTTC

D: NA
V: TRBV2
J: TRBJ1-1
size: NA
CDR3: CASSEVGTEAFF
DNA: TGTGCCAGCAGTGAAGTCGGGACTGAAGCTTTCTTT

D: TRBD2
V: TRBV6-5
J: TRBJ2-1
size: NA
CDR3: CASSYGLAGSENEQFF
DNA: TGTGCCAGCAGTTACGGACTAGCGGGAAGTGAGAATGAGCAGTTCTTC

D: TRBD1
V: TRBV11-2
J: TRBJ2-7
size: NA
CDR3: CASSPGQPGYEQYF
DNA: TGTGCCAGCAGCCCGGGACAGCCGGGGTACGAGCAGTACTTC

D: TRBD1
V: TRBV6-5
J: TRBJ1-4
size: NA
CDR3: CASEPGQGNEKLFF
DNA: TGTGCCAGCGAACCGGGACAGGGGAATGAAAAACTGTTTTTT

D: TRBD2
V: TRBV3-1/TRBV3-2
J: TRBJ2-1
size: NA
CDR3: CASSPAGTTNNEQFF
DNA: TGTGCCAGCAGCCCCGCCGGGACTACAAACAATGAGCAGTTCTTC

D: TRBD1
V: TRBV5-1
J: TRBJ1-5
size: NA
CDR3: CASRPDRSLFYSNQPQHF
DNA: TGCGCCAGCAGACCGGACAGGTCCTTATTCTATAGCAATCAGCCCCAGCATTTT

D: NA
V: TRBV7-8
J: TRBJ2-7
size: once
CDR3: CASSLGAVTAYEQYF
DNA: TGTGCCAGCAGCTTAGGTGCCGTGACAGCGTACGAGCAGTACTTC